The 24 T cell receptor beta chains given below trace back to one sample, sequenced in a study of T cells in Graves' hyperthyroidism and ophthalmopathy. TCR beta CDR3 region amplification was performed from RNA transcripts. The TCR CDR3 was amplified in a first-round RT-PCR using the HTBI primer set. TCRdb independently ran MiXCR on the multiplex PCR reads; one entry per CDR3 protein. The table shows under 800,000 distinct CDR3 sequences, with about 15% occurring only once. The sample consisted of blood. The receptor source for this set is a woman aged 18-29 years with Graves' hyperthyroidism.

This sequence joins TRBV25-1 and TRBJ2-1; 9 bases map to TRBD2. Germline V lookup: CDR1 MGHDK, CDR2 SYGVNS. CDR3 size: 17 residues. V shed 5 bases, J shed 4 bases, and the junction held 12 bases outside the gene matches. CDR3 in DNA: TGTGCCAGCAGTCCACCAATAGCGGGAGCGCTTTACAATGAGCAGTTCTTC. It specifies CASSPPIAGALYNEQFF. Drawing the rest from reference TRBV25-1 and TRBJ2-1, the complete variable domain is EADIYQTPRYLVIGTGKKITLECSQTMGHDKMYWYQQDPGMELHLIHYSYGVNSTEKGDLSSESTVSRIRTEHFPLTLESARPSHTSQYLCASSPPIAGALYNEQFFGPGTRLTVL.

Turning to this clonotype: A read error is possible here, since a much larger clone lies one base away. This chain joins TRBV11-3 and TRBJ2-2, with a weak D call TRBD2 (6 bases). The CDR3 runs 15 residues. The V gene's germline CDR1 is SGHNT and CDR2 YENEEA. This CDR3 reads CTSRMGGPNTGELFF. In DNA, the CDR3 is TGTACCAGCCGGATGGGGGGACCGAACACCGGGGAGCTGTTTTTT.

This chain joins TRBV12-3 or TRBV12-4 and TRBJ2-7; 11 bases align to TRBD2. The V and J ends lost 3 bases and 4 bases, in that order; junction bases with no gene match: 17. This CDR3 comprises 19 residues. CDR3 loop: CASSLWVSGRALPPYEQYF. DNA of the CDR3: TGTGCCAGCAGTTTGTGGGTTAGCGGGAGGGCCCTCCCACCTTACGAGCAGTACTTC.

This chain links TRBV2 with TRBJ2-2; D gene unclear. V shed 3 bases and J shed 7 bases, with 6 bases lying between them. This CDR3 spans 12 amino acids. The germline gives CDR1 SNHLY, CDR2 FYNNEI. The DNA of the CDR3 is TGTGCCAGCAGTGAGGCCTACGGGGAGCTGTTTTTT. Protein product: CASSEAYGELFF.

This clonotype was counted at least ten times. This sequence joins TRBV28 and TRBJ1-2; D uncertain. CDR3 length: 16 residues. Germline loops: CDR1 MDHEN, CDR2 SYDVKM. Trimming took 4 bases from V and 0 from J, leaving 15 bases between them. CDR3 in DNA: TGTGCCAGCAGTTCCGAAGACGGAATTCCTAACTATGGCTACACCTTC. Residues: CASSSEDGIPNYGYTF.

In its sample, this clonotype was seen a few times. V and J are TRBV4-2 and TRBJ1-1; TRBD1 might be the D (6 bases). In germline, CDR1 is LGHNA, CDR2 YNFKEQ. The V and J ends lost 4 bases and 3 bases respectively, with 15 bases between them. CDR3 size: 15 residues. CDR3 sequence (DNA): TGTGCCAGCAGCCGAGGCCACAGGGCGGACACTGAAGCTTTCTTT. Its protein is CASSRGHRADTEAFF.

This clonotype was observed a handful of times. CDR3 nucleotides: TGTGCCAGCATTGGAGTTAAGGGAGCTAACTATGGCTACACCTTC. Protein: CASIGVKGANYGYTF. The V call is TRBV27, the J call TRBJ1-2; D remains ambiguous. Germline assignment: CDR1 MNHEY and CDR2 SMNVEV (reference sequence). This CDR3 comprises 15 residues. Trimming removed 7 bases at V and 0 bases at J, with 15 bases between.

V gene TRBV14 combines with J gene TRBJ2-2; D is ambiguous. Trimming removed 0 bases from V and 4 bases from J, with 6 bases in between. The CDR3 is made up of 14 amino acids. Germline-derived CDR1 and CDR2 are SGHDN and FVKESK. The CDR3 sequence is CASSQETFTGELFF. The CDR3 DNA reads TGTGCCAGCAGCCAAGAAACCTTCACCGGGGAGCTGTTTTTT.

The chain employs TRBV29-1 and TRBJ1-1; 11 bases match TRBD1. J was trimmed by 1 base and V by 4 bases; bases with no gene match: 2. Germline V lookup: CDR1 SQVTM, CDR2 ANQGSEA. CDR3 length: 14 amino acids. CDR3 sequence: CSVVDRGRNTEAFF. The CDR3 region has the DNA TGCAGCGTTGTGGACAGGGGGCGGAACACTGAAGCTTTCTTT.

The V call is TRBV7-8, the J call TRBJ2-3; TRBD2 aligns across 9 bases. Germline V gene data show CDR1 as SGHVS and CDR2 as FQNEAQ. The CDR3 consists of 17 residues. Germline trimming cut 1 base from V and 4 bases from J; bases unmatched to any gene: 9. The chain's CDR3 is CASSLVSAGGGADTQYF. CDR3 sequence (DNA): TGTGCCAGCAGCTTAGTGTCGGCGGGAGGGGGGGCAGATACGCAGTATTTT.

This clonotype was counted many times. The chain is built from TRBV27 and TRBJ2-7; D not resolved. The CDR3 covers 16 residues. Trimming pared 6 bases from V and 6 bases from J, leaving 24 bases between. Per the germline V gene, CDR1 is MNHEY and CDR2 is SMNVEV (reference sequence). CDR3 bases: TGTGCCAGCAGCCCATCGCTGCCAAGTAATCCAGTCGAGCAGTACTTC. Its protein product is CASSPSLPSNPVEQYF.

The rearrangement joins TRBV5-6 to TRBJ2-2; 8 bases match TRBD1. This CDR3 is 17 amino acids long. The germline V gene encodes CDR1 SGHDT and CDR2 YYEEEE. V was clipped by 4 bases and J by 3 bases; unmatched bases: 11. The CDR3 spells CASSRILTGDDTGELFF. The CDR3 DNA sequence: TGTGCCAGCAGCCGAATCCTGACAGGGGATGACACCGGGGAGCTGTTTTTT. Combining the CDR3 with reference TRBV5-6 and TRBJ2-2 gives the whole variable domain DAGVTQSPTHLIKTRGQQVTLRCSPKSGHDTVSWYQQALGQGPQFIFQYYEEEERQRGNFPDRFSGHQFPNYSSELNVNALLLGDSALYLCASSRILTGDDTGELFFGEGSRLTVL.

This clonotype was counted between two and nine times. The CDR3 region is CASSEAGVVQETQYF. In DNA, the CDR3 is TGTGCCAGCAGTGAAGCAGGAGTAGTCCAAGAGACCCAGTACTTC. The V gene is TRBV2, the J gene TRBJ2-5; D is unresolved. This CDR3 has 15 residues. Germline V gene lookup returns CDR1 SNHLY and CDR2 FYNNEI. Deletions cut 0 bases from V and 1 base from J, with 9 bases between.

This clonotype was seen many times. The chain combines TRBV12-5 with TRBJ1-2, with D tentatively TRBD1 (6 bases). Per germline, CDR1 LGHNT and CDR2 FRNRAP. The CDR3 runs to 16 residues. Trimming pared 2 bases from V and 2 bases from J, leaving 15 bases between. The CDR3 region has the DNA TGTGCTAGTGGTTTGACGGGGACAACTATGAACTATGGCTACACCTTC. The encoded protein is CASGLTGTTMNYGYTF.

The chain couples TRBV14 to TRBJ2-1; D unresolved. The CDR3 runs 15 residues. The germline V gene has CDR1 SGHDN and CDR2 FVKESK. The V end lost 1 base, the J end lost 5 bases, and 12 bases lay between the germline ends. The CDR3 nucleotides read TGTGCCAGCAGCCAAGTACACGCAAAAAACAATGAGCAGTTCTTC. It codes for CASSQVHAKNNEQFF. Together with reference TRBV14 and TRBJ2-1, the CDR3 gives the full variable domain: EAGVTQFPSHSVIEKGQTVTLRCDPISGHDNLYWYRRVMGKEIKFLLHFVKESKQDESGMPNNRFLAERTGGTYSTLKVQPAELEDSGVYFCASSQVHAKNNEQFFGPGTRLTVL.

This clonotype was seen a handful of times. The CDR3 reads CASTSTDLGRRYEQFF. CDR3 DNA sequence: TGTGCCAGTACCAGTACAGACTTGGGGAGGCGGTATGAGCAGTTCTTC. The rearrangement joins TRBV19 to TRBJ2-1, with D perhaps matching TRBD2 (6 bases). The V gene's germline CDR1 is LNHDA and CDR2 SQIVND (reference sequence). CDR3 length: 16 amino acids. Between the trimmed V and J ends, which lost 7 bases and 8 bases, there was a span of 24 bases. Variable domain in full (rest from reference TRBV19 and TRBJ2-1): DGGITQSPKYLFRKEGQNVTLSCEQNLNHDAMYWYRQDPGQGLRLIYYSQIVNDFQKGDIAEGYSVSREKKESFPLTVTSAQKNPTAFYLCASTSTDLGRRYEQFFGPGTRLTVL.

The sample holds many counts of this clonotype. The gene calls are TRBV11-2 and TRBJ2-1, with D possibly being TRBD2 (6 bases). Trimming took 3 bases from V and 4 from J, leaving 13 bases between them. Looked up from germline, CDR1 is SGHAT and CDR2 is FQNNGV. The CDR3 consists of 15 residues. DNA for the CDR3: TGTGCCAGCAGCTTTAGACTAGAACCTTACAATGAGCAGTTCTTC. Residues: CASSFRLEPYNEQFF.

Details on this clonotype: An end of the junction does not agree with germline; a read error may underlie this. This chain links TRBV7-9 with TRBJ1-4; the D is unclear. The CDR3 is 16 amino acids. Germline V gene data show CDR1 as SEHNR and CDR2 as FQNEAQ (reference sequence). The CDR3 sequence: CASSSRTDRTNEKLSF. The DNA for the CDR3 is TGTGCCAGCAGCTCACGGACGGACCGCACTAATGAAAAACTGTCTTTT.

The gene calls are TRBV14 and TRBJ1-2; D not resolved. The germline V and J ends were trimmed by 0 bases and 1 base, with 12 bases remaining between them. The CDR3 length is 16 residues. Germline assignment: CDR1 SGHDN and CDR2 FVKESK. In DNA, the CDR3 is TGTGCCAGCAGCCAAGACGGAGCAGAGATTAACTATGGCTACACCTTC. The encoded protein is CASSQDGAEINYGYTF. Full variable domain (missing parts from reference TRBV14 and TRBJ1-2): EAGVTQFPSHSVIEKGQTVTLRCDPISGHDNLYWYRRVMGKEIKFLLHFVKESKQDESGMPNNRFLAERTGGTYSTLKVQPAELEDSGVYFCASSQDGAEINYGYTFGSGTRLTVV.

This clonotype came up many times. The J gene is TRBJ2-3, the V gene TRBV2, with D hard to call. CDR1 and CDR2 (germline): SNHLY, FYNNEI. V lost 1 base and J lost 3, with 11 bases in between. The CDR3 runs 15 residues. DNA of the CDR3: TGTGCCAGCAGTGAAGGGCTGTTCGAGACAGATACGCAGTATTTT. It codes for CASSEGLFETDTQYF.

A few counts support this clonotype. The V and J genes are TRBV19 and TRBJ1-1; 8 nucleotides line up with TRBD1. V lost 3 bases and J lost 4; bases outside the gene matches: 16. The germline V gene has CDR1 LNHDA and CDR2 SQIVND (reference sequence). This CDR3 is built from 18 residues. The CDR3 spells CASSMGFSDREGSTEAFF. For the CDR3, the DNA is TGTGCCAGTAGTATGGGTTTCTCGGACAGGGAGGGGAGCACTGAAGCTTTCTTT.

This clonotype has ten or more counts. At one end the junction does not follow the germline gene, possibly because of a read error. The CDR3 is CASNLRPGETQYF. The CDR3 coding sequence is TGTGCCAGCAACTTACGTCCAGGGGAGACCCAGTACTTC. The rearrangement links TRBV11-2 to TRBJ2-5, with D possibly being TRBD1 (5 bases). Germline CDR1 is SGHAT and CDR2 is FQNNGV. The CDR3 is 13 amino acids.

At least ten counts were recorded for this clonotype. The chain recombines TRBV2 with TRBJ1-1, with D tentatively TRBD1 (6 bases). V lost 6 bases and J 0 bases, leaving 8 bases between the germline ends. This CDR3 has 13 amino acids. Germline V CDR1 and CDR2: SNHLY, FYNNEI. The CDR3, as DNA: TGTGCCAGCAGGTACAGGGTGAACACTGAAGCTTTCTTT. Protein product: CASRYRVNTEAFF.

This clonotype was recorded many times. The rearrangement joins TRBV2 to TRBJ1-2; 9 positions match TRBD1. CDR3 length: 12 amino acids. Trimming at V came to 4 bases and at J to 8 bases, leaving 2 bases not matched to a gene. Germline values: CDR1 SNHLY, CDR2 FYNNEI. The CDR3 nucleotides read TGTGCCAGCAGTGGGGACAGGGTGGGCTACACCTTC. Its translation: CASSGDRVGYTF.